What follows describes a single T cell receptor (beta chain). Its specificity is unknown. The data were obtained in a study of PD-1 blockade in mismatch repair-deficient tumors. As for the study in general: Patients had approximately 13 mismatch repair-deficient cancer types and were previously treated and progressing. Overall study findings and caveats: Tumor-resident clones, often undetectable pretreatment in blood, expanded then contracted after pembrolizumab.

The method was immunoSEQ multiplex PCR; TCRdb's version includes in-frame clones alone and lacks a portion of them. This sample yields more than 40,000 clones, of which roughly 75% are seen a single time; 3.3% belongs to the top ten. Looked up from germline, CDR1 is SGHNT and CDR2 is YYREEE (reference sequence). The CDR3 loop spans 12 amino acids. V was cut by 1 base and J by 6 bases, with 8 bases left in between. This clonotype was sampled from an adult with mismatch repair-deficient cancer. The chain couples TRBV5-4 to TRBJ2-7; no reliable D call. Source: peripheral blood, taken 4 weeks after starting pembrolizumab. For the CDR3, the DNA is TGTGCCAGCAGCTTGTTGGGTGGCGAGCAGTACTTC. This encodes CASSLLGGEQYF.